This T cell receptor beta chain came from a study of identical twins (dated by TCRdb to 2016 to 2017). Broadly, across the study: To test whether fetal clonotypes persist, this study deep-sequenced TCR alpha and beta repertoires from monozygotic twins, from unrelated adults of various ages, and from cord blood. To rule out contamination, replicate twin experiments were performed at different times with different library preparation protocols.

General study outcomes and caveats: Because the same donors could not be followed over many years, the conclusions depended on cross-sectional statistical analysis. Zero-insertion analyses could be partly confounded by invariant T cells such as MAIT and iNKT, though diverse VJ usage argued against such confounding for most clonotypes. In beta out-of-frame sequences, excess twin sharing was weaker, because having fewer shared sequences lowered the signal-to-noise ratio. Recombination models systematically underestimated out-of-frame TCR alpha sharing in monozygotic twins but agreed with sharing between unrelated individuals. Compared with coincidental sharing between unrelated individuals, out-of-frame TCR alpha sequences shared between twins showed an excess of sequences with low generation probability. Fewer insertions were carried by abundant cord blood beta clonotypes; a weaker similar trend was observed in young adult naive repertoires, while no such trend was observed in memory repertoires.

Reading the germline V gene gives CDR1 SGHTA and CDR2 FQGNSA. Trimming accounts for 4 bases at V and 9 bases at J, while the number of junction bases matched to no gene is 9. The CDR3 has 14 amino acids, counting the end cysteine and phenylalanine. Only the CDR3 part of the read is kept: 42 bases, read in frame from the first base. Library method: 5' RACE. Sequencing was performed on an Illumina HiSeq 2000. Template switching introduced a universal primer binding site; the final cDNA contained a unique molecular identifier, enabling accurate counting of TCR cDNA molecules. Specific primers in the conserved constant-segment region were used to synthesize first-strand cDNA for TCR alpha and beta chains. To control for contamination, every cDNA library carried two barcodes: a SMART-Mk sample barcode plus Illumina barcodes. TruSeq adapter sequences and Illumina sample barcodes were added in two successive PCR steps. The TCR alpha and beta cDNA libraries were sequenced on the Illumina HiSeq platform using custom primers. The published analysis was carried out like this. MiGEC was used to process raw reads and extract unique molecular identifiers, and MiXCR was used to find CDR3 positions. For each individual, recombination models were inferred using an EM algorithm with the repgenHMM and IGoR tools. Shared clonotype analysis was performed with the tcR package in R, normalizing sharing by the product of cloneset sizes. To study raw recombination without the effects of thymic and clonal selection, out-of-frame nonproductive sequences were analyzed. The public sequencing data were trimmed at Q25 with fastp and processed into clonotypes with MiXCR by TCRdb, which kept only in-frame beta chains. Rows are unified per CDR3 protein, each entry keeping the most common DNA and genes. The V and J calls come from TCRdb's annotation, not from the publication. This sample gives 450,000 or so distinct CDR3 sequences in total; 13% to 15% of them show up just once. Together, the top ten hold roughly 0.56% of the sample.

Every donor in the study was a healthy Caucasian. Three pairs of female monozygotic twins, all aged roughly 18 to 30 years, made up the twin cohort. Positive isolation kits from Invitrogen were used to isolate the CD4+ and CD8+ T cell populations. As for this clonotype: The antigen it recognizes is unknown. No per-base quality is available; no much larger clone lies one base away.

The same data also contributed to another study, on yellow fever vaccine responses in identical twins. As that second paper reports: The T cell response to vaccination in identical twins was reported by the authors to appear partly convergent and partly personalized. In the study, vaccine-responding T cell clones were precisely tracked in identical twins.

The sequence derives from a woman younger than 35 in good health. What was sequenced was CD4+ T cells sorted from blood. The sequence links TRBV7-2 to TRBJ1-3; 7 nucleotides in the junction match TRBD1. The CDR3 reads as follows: CASSSTLGTATIYF. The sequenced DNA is TGTGCCAGCAGCTCCACCTTAGGGACAGCCACCATATATTTT.